A selection of T cell receptor beta chains follows, all from one sample in a study of blood T cell repertoires in COVID-19. The assay was immunoSEQ multiplex PCR, and TCRdb's table has in-frame clones only and misses some. The sample includes around 150,000 clones, almost 90% of them seen just once. Material: peripheral blood. The receptor source for this set is a man aged 45-65 years with active or convalescent COVID-19. The CDR3 runs from the conserved cysteine through the conserved F or W. Fields, in order: D gene, V gene, clone size, J gene, CDR3 DNA, CDR3 protein. A D gene is named only where the DNA matches it firmly. Not all rows give a size; the values are once, few, many and, for expanded clones, a class.

d_call: TRBD1
v_call: TRBV6-5
clone_size: -
j_call: TRBJ1-5
cdr3_nt: TGTGCCAGCAGACCTGACAGGGGAGGTCAGCCCCAGCATTTT
cdr3_aa: CASRPDRGGQPQHF

d_call: TRBD2
v_call: TRBV11-2
clone_size: -
j_call: TRBJ2-2
cdr3_nt: TGTGCCAGCAGCACTAGCGGGAGTTGGACCGGGGAGCTGTTTTTT
cdr3_aa: CASSTSGSWTGELFF

d_call: TRBD1
v_call: TRBV4-2
clone_size: -
j_call: TRBJ2-7
cdr3_nt: TGTGCCAGCAGCCAAGGATCAGGGGGCTTAAATTACGAGCAGTACTTC
cdr3_aa: CASSQGSGGLNYEQYF

d_call: -
v_call: TRBV7-2
clone_size: -
j_call: TRBJ2-5
cdr3_nt: TGTGCCAGCAGCTTTTTCGTTCGGGGGAGCCACCAAGAGACCCAGTACTTC
cdr3_aa: CASSFFVRGSHQETQYF

d_call: -
v_call: TRBV11-2
clone_size: once
j_call: TRBJ1-4
cdr3_nt: TGTGCCAGCAGCTCCACCACAGGGATTGGTAGACTGTTTTTT
cdr3_aa: CASSSTTGIGRLFF

d_call: -
v_call: TRBV29-1
clone_size: few
j_call: TRBJ2-1
cdr3_nt: TGCAGCGTTTTTGCGGGACCGTTTTGGAATGAGCAGTTCTTC
cdr3_aa: CSVFAGPFWNEQFF

d_call: TRBD2
v_call: TRBV7-3
clone_size: -
j_call: TRBJ2-1
cdr3_nt: TGTGCCAGCAGCCTGACTAGCGGAGGTCTCGATGAGCAGTTCTTC
cdr3_aa: CASSLTSGGLDEQFF

d_call: -
v_call: TRBV10-3
clone_size: -
j_call: TRBJ1-5
cdr3_nt: TGTGCCATCAGTGAGTCGGGAGGGGCCAATCAGCCCCAGCATTTT
cdr3_aa: CAISESGGANQPQHF

d_call: -
v_call: TRBV7-8
clone_size: -
j_call: TRBJ2-2
cdr3_nt: TGTGCCAGCAGCTTATGGGCTTCAGACACCGGGGAGCTGTTTTTT
cdr3_aa: CASSLWASDTGELFF

d_call: TRBD1
v_call: TRBV5-1
clone_size: -
j_call: TRBJ1-4
cdr3_nt: TGCGCCAGCAGCTCGAGGACAGGGTCCGGTGAAAAACTGTTTTTT
cdr3_aa: CASSSRTGSGEKLFF

d_call: -
v_call: TRBV5-1
clone_size: -
j_call: TRBJ2-3
cdr3_nt: TGCGCCAGCAGCTTGGCCGGAGACGGGAGCACAGATACGCAGTATTTT
cdr3_aa: CASSLAGDGSTDTQYF

d_call: -
v_call: TRBV10-3
clone_size: -
j_call: TRBJ2-7
cdr3_nt: TGTGCCATGGACTTCAGGGGCTGCTACGAGCAGTACTTC
cdr3_aa: CAMDFRGCYEQYF

d_call: TRBD2
v_call: TRBV27
clone_size: -
j_call: TRBJ2-5
cdr3_nt: TGTGCCAGCAGTTTTAGAGCGGGAGCTTTTACCCAGTACTTC
cdr3_aa: CASSFRAGAFTQYF

d_call: -
v_call: TRBV27
clone_size: -
j_call: TRBJ2-7
cdr3_nt: TGTGCCAGCAGTCACCAACCGGTGGGCCCCCTCGCCTACGAGCAGTACTTC
cdr3_aa: CASSHQPVGPLAYEQYF

d_call: -
v_call: TRBV27
clone_size: -
j_call: TRBJ1-2
cdr3_nt: TGTGCCAGCAAAGGGGTTGGCTACACCTTC
cdr3_aa: CASKGVGYTF

d_call: TRBD1
v_call: TRBV24-1
clone_size: -
j_call: TRBJ2-2
cdr3_nt: TGTGCCACCAGCGCGGACAGGGGAAATCCCGGGGAGCTGTTTTTT
cdr3_aa: CATSADRGNPGELFF

d_call: -
v_call: TRBV29-1
clone_size: -
j_call: TRBJ2-7
cdr3_nt: TGCAGCGTTGATAAGCGTGGTCCCCCGGGGTACGAGCAGTACTTC
cdr3_aa: CSVDKRGPPGYEQYF

d_call: TRBD2
v_call: TRBV4-2
clone_size: -
j_call: TRBJ2-3
cdr3_nt: TGTGCCAGCAGCCAACAACTAGCGGGAGGGCCAGGAGCAGATACGCAGTATTTT
cdr3_aa: CASSQQLAGGPGADTQYF

d_call: -
v_call: TRBV7-8
clone_size: -
j_call: TRBJ2-7
cdr3_nt: TGTGCCAGCACCCGGACAGATTTATACGAGCAGTACTTC
cdr3_aa: CASTRTDLYEQYF

d_call: TRBD2
v_call: TRBV5-1
clone_size: -
j_call: TRBJ2-7
cdr3_nt: TGCGCCAGCAGCCAGGGCGGACTAGCGGATTTGGCGTACGAGCAGTACTTC
cdr3_aa: CASSQGGLADLAYEQYF

d_call: TRBD1
v_call: TRBV5-4
clone_size: -
j_call: TRBJ1-4
cdr3_nt: TGTGCCAGCAGCCCGGGACAGGGTGGTGAAAAACTGTTTTTT
cdr3_aa: CASSPGQGGEKLFF

d_call: -
v_call: TRBV6-4
clone_size: -
j_call: TRBJ1-2
cdr3_nt: TGTGCCAGCAGTGACTCCACAGGGTTTGGTGGCTACACCTTC
cdr3_aa: CASSDSTGFGGYTF

d_call: TRBD1
v_call: TRBV11-2
clone_size: -
j_call: TRBJ2-6
cdr3_nt: TGTGCCAGCAGCTTTGGGACAGCCCCCTCTGGGGCCAACGTCCTGACTTTC
cdr3_aa: CASSFGTAPSGANVLTF

d_call: TRBD1
v_call: TRBV28
clone_size: -
j_call: TRBJ1-5
cdr3_nt: TGTGCCAGCAGTAGGGACAGGGGGGGTCATAGCAATCAGCCCCAGCATTTT
cdr3_aa: CASSRDRGGHSNQPQHF

d_call: TRBD2
v_call: TRBV4-3
clone_size: -
j_call: TRBJ2-3
cdr3_nt: TGCGCCAGCAGCCTACTAGCGGGAGGGGATGATACGCAGTATTTT
cdr3_aa: CASSLLAGGDDTQYF

d_call: -
v_call: TRBV19
clone_size: -
j_call: TRBJ1-1
cdr3_nt: TGTGCCAGTAGTACAACTTGGGGCAGGGGGAACACTGAAGCTTTCTTT
cdr3_aa: CASSTTWGRGNTEAFF

d_call: TRBD2
v_call: TRBV4-2
clone_size: -
j_call: TRBJ2-2
cdr3_nt: TGTGCCAGCAGCCAACTAGCGGGAGGGACGAACACCGGGGAGCTGTTTTTT
cdr3_aa: CASSQLAGGTNTGELFF

d_call: TRBD1
v_call: TRBV18
clone_size: -
j_call: TRBJ1-1
cdr3_nt: TGTGCCAGCTCACCTAGACAGGGGGGTTTGAACACTGAAGCTTTCTTT
cdr3_aa: CASSPRQGGLNTEAFF

d_call: -
v_call: TRBV28
clone_size: -
j_call: TRBJ1-2
cdr3_nt: TGTGCCATCGACAAGAGGGCCAGGAAAGGCTACACCTTC
cdr3_aa: CAIDKRARKGYTF

d_call: TRBD1
v_call: TRBV18
clone_size: -
j_call: TRBJ1-1
cdr3_nt: TGTGCCAGCTCAGCCCGACAGGGATGGACTGAAGCTTTCTTT
cdr3_aa: CASSARQGWTEAFF

d_call: TRBD2
v_call: TRBV20-1
clone_size: few
j_call: TRBJ2-1
cdr3_nt: TGCAGTGCTAGTATAGCGGGAGTTGGCAATGAGCAGTTCTTC
cdr3_aa: CSASIAGVGNEQFF

d_call: TRBD1
v_call: TRBV10-2
clone_size: -
j_call: TRBJ2-6
cdr3_nt: TGCGCCAGCAGTGACAGGGGGCTCTCTGGGGCCAACGTCCTGACTTTC
cdr3_aa: CASSDRGLSGANVLTF

d_call: TRBD2
v_call: TRBV7-7
clone_size: -
j_call: TRBJ2-2
cdr3_nt: TGTGCTAGCAGCCCGCTTAGCGGGAACCAGGTCGGGGAGCTGTTTTTT
cdr3_aa: CASSPLSGNQVGELFF

d_call: TRBD1
v_call: TRBV10-3
clone_size: -
j_call: TRBJ1-2
cdr3_nt: TGTGCCATCAGTGAGTCTGTTGACAGGGGTTATGGCTACACCTTC
cdr3_aa: CAISESVDRGYGYTF

d_call: -
v_call: TRBV7-3
clone_size: -
j_call: TRBJ1-2
cdr3_nt: TGTGCCAGCAGCCCGACCGCAGGGCAAGGCTACACCTTC
cdr3_aa: CASSPTAGQGYTF

d_call: -
v_call: TRBV29-1
clone_size: -
j_call: TRBJ1-1
cdr3_nt: TGCAGCGTTGTGGGAGCTGAAGCTTTCTTT
cdr3_aa: CSVVGAEAFF

d_call: TRBD1
v_call: TRBV27
clone_size: medium-sized
j_call: TRBJ1-2
cdr3_nt: TGTGCCAGCAGTTTTAGGGACAGGGGAAACTATGGCTACACCTTC
cdr3_aa: CASSFRDRGNYGYTF

d_call: -
v_call: TRBV6-2/TRBV6-3
clone_size: -
j_call: TRBJ2-1
cdr3_nt: TGTGCCAGCAGTCCCGGCCCCGGGAAGTTCTTC
cdr3_aa: CASSPGPGKFF

d_call: -
v_call: TRBV7-9
clone_size: -
j_call: TRBJ2-2
cdr3_nt: TGTGCCAGCAGCTTCCTGCCAGGGAACACCGGGGAGCTGTTTTTT
cdr3_aa: CASSFLPGNTGELFF